This TCR beta chain is from a study of CD8 T cells in Susac syndrome. RNA amounts of 0.5 to 1 ug underwent reverse transcription with random hexamers. TCRdb redid the calling of the immunoSEQ multiplex PCR reads with MiXCR, one entry per CDR3 protein. The sample has over 100,000 distinct CDR3 sequences, over 90% seen once. Sequencing was performed on CD8+ T cells from PBMCs. This TCR was sampled from a human donor with Susac syndrome.

CDR3 coding DNA: TGTGCCAGCAGCTTAGTTACTAGCGGGGGGACAGATACGCAGTATTTT. Its protein product is CASSLVTSGGTDTQYF. The chain has TRBV7-8 and TRBJ2-3; TRBD2 matches 12 bases. The germline V gene has CDR1 SGHVS and CDR2 FQNEAQ. With V trimmed by 1 base and J by 3 bases, 2 bases remained unmatched. The CDR3 is 16 amino acids.